This T cell receptor beta chain emerged from a study of shared clonotypes between healthy human individuals (TCRdb year 2020). In terms of the full investigation: A few men and two women, aged 18 to 49 years, made up the cohort. For each donor, three plates each were used for CD4 naive and CD4 memory, two plates were used for CD8 naive, and one plate was used for CD8 memory. To estimate repertoire size and how much clonotype sharing occurs between individuals, the study deeply sequenced the blood TCR repertoires of 4 to 6 healthy adults. Different laboratories and diverse techniques were used to prepare libraries and sequence TCR repertoires, to increase sequencing depth and limit assay-specific biases. Between about 0.94 and 8.9 billion PBMCs per donor were obtained by leukapheresis.

Using the deep immunoSEQ assay, TCR CDR3 regions were amplified from genomic DNA by multiplex PCR. For each cell subset, the extracted genomic DNA was distributed evenly across all wells of several immunoSEQ 96-well plates, and each plate served as one replicate. For sorted subsets, 200 ng of genomic DNA, equivalent to around 29,000 T cell genomes, went into each replicate PCR. Purified libraries were quantified with a Qubit 3.0 fluorometer, sized on a Bioanalyzer 2100, and re-quantified with the KAPA Library Quantification kit. Every immunoSEQ 96-well plate was sequenced on a dedicated single-read 150-cycle Illumina NextSeq 550 flow cell. The authors' analysis ran thus. Because the immunoSEQ output included only junctional sequences and no quality scores, the filtering could not be the same as the filtering used for full-length reads. To assign V/J genes and CDR3, sequences were annotated using PyIR, a Python wrapper for IgBLAST v1.9, with IMGT germline references. Reads were removed for weak V/J assignments (E-value above 1e-6), missing CDR3, stop codons, out-of-frame junctions, or ambiguous translated residues. A V3J clonotype was defined by an identical inferred V gene, J gene, and CDR3 amino acid sequence. Percentage overlap between repertoires was computed as shared unique clonotypes divided by the size of the smaller repertoire. Richness of each repertoire was evaluated using RTK rarefaction, the Chao1 estimator, and Recon v2.1 estimates of unobserved clonotypes. Generation probabilities for all TCRbeta clonotypes obtained by the gDNA method from a handful of donors were computed using OLGA. TCRdb holds this immuneACCESS table with in-frame rearrangements only. Some clones are missing; in checked studies, unresolved V genes explain under half, and the rest has no known cause. The V and J calls and clone size were taken over from that table, and D and trimming were inferred from the DNA. In all, the sample holds about 2.1 million clones, and about 94% of those were seen once. The biggest ten clones account for about 1.6% of the sample.

The germline V gene (reference sequence) specifies LNHDA as CDR1 and SQIVND as CDR2. Ends trimmed: V by 0 bases, J by 4 bases; bases unmatched to a gene: 5. Including the terminal cysteine and phenylalanine, the CDR3 comprises 15 residues. The DNA shown is the 45-base CDR3, in frame from base 1. CD8 naive samples were CD45RO-negative cells positively selected for CCR7, giving a CD45RA+CCR7+ population that excluded TemRA cells. The donors were healthy, HIV-negative adults with no recently reported acute infections or vaccinations. Every donor was a Caucasian adult residing in Nashville, Tennessee, USA. Blood was obtained by leukapheresis, after which PBMCs were separated by Ficoll-Histopaque density gradient centrifugation and cryopreserved in liquid nitrogen vapor phase. Analytical flow cytometry was used to check the purity and quantity of each magnetically sorted T cell population. From each sorted fraction, genomic DNA was isolated and quantified by UV absorbance on a Nanodrop 2000c.

As regards this clone: Its antigen is unknown. Base qualities are not at hand, and no much larger clone is one base apart.

General study outcomes and caveats: The small number of donors limited the genetic and exposure-history diversity represented. Rarefaction of sorted-subset datasets indicated incomplete sequencing despite the large sequencing depth. Sampling was limited to blood, and TCR repertoires in tissue likely differ from TCR repertoires in blood. Naive subsets generally had larger estimated clonotype richness than memory subsets. Higher generation probabilities were observed for clonotypes shared by all four sorted-subset donors than for non-shared clonotypes. Pairwise subsampling indicated that sequencing depth was expected to affect the degree of clonotype sharing among donors. When four donors were compared, the shared fraction of clonotypes was 5% to 6.5% for naive CD4, less than 4% for naive CD8, roughly 2.5% for memory CD4, and roughly 0.43% for memory CD8.

This receptor was identified in a young man in good health. Some clones in this sample may be carry-over from other donors' samples. The rearranged chain carries TRBV19 and TRBJ2-7; 8 central nucleotides agree with TRBD2. The sequenced sample was naive CD8+ T cells from PBMCs. The sample's cell subset or site, from its label and the paper: CD45RA+CCR7+. The bases read TGTGCCAGTAGTATAGATGCTAGCGGGCGATACGAGCAGTACTTC. Its coded protein is CASSIDASGRYEQYF.